Listed below are T cell receptor beta chains from one sample, sequenced in a study of memory B cells and T cells in multiple sclerosis. These receptors' antigens are unknown. Using immunoSEQ multiplex PCR, the repertoire was profiled, and TCRdb retains in-frame clones only, with some absent. Among roughly 12,000 clones listed, approximately 84% were seen once. Specimen: PBMCs from blood kept in culture. These TCRs come from a human donor with multiple sclerosis. The CDR3 runs from the conserved cysteine through the conserved F or W. A D gene is named only where the DNA matches it firmly. Some rows mark clone size as missing; the rest say once, few, many or name a class of expanded clone.

CDR3 length: 13; clone size: .; D gene: .; J gene: TRBJ2-7; V gene: TRBV19; CDR3 DNA: TGTGCCAGTAGTATTGAGGATACCTACGAGCAGTACTTC; CDR3 protein: CASSIEDTYEQYF
CDR3 length: 16; clone size: .; D gene: TRBD1; J gene: TRBJ1-5; V gene: TRBV5-1; CDR3 DNA: TGCGCCAGCAGCTTGGGGGGACAGGGGACCAATCAGCCCCAGCATTTT; CDR3 protein: CASSLGGQGTNQPQHF
CDR3 length: 15; clone size: .; D gene: .; J gene: TRBJ1-1; V gene: TRBV19; CDR3 DNA: TGTGCCAGTAGTCTCCCGGGACGGTCGAACACTGAAGCTTTCTTT; CDR3 protein: CASSLPGRSNTEAFF
CDR3 length: 11; clone size: .; D gene: .; J gene: TRBJ2-3; V gene: TRBV18; CDR3 DNA: TGTGCCAGCTCACCAACAGATACGCAGTATTTT; CDR3 protein: CASSPTDTQYF
CDR3 length: 16; clone size: .; D gene: .; J gene: TRBJ1-5; V gene: TRBV11-3; CDR3 DNA: TGTGCCAGCAGCTTAGCCAACGACAGGTGGCGGGAGCCCCAGCATTTT; CDR3 protein: CASSLANDRWREPQHF
CDR3 length: 11; clone size: .; D gene: .; J gene: TRBJ1-1; V gene: TRBV19; CDR3 DNA: TGTGCCAGTATCCTTAGGACTGAAGCTTTCTTT; CDR3 protein: CASILRTEAFF
CDR3 length: 14; clone size: .; D gene: .; J gene: TRBJ1-5; V gene: TRBV7-8; CDR3 DNA: TGTGCCAGCAGCTCCCATTACGACAATCAGCCCCAGCATTTT; CDR3 protein: CASSSHYDNQPQHF
CDR3 length: 17; clone size: once; D gene: TRBD2; J gene: TRBJ2-1; V gene: TRBV28; CDR3 DNA: TGTGCCAGCAGTTTCGGGGTTGGAGCGGGACTTGGAAATGAGCAGTTCTTC; CDR3 protein: CASSFGVGAGLGNEQFF
CDR3 length: 15; clone size: once; D gene: .; J gene: TRBJ1-2; V gene: TRBV5-1; CDR3 DNA: TGCGCCAGCAGCTCAAATCCCGGGACACCAGGTGGCTACACCTTC; CDR3 protein: CASSSNPGTPGGYTF
CDR3 length: 15; clone size: .; D gene: .; J gene: TRBJ1-6; V gene: TRBV5-1; CDR3 DNA: TGCGCCAGCAGCTTCTCAGAAGCCTATAATTCACCCCTCCACTTT; CDR3 protein: CASSFSEAYNSPLHF
CDR3 length: 12; clone size: .; D gene: .; J gene: TRBJ1-2; V gene: TRBV5-1; CDR3 DNA: TGCGCCAGCAGCCCCTCTTATTATGGCTACACCTTC; CDR3 protein: CASSPSYYGYTF
CDR3 length: 13; clone size: .; D gene: .; J gene: TRBJ2-1; V gene: TRBV9; CDR3 DNA: TGTGCCAGCAGCGTGGAGGTTTACAATGAGCAGTTCTTC; CDR3 protein: CASSVEVYNEQFF
CDR3 length: 15; clone size: .; D gene: TRBD1; J gene: TRBJ1-1; V gene: TRBV5-1; CDR3 DNA: TGCGCCAGCAGCTTCGAAGGACAGGGGCTGACTGAAGCTTTCTTT; CDR3 protein: CASSFEGQGLTEAFF
CDR3 length: 14; clone size: .; D gene: .; J gene: TRBJ2-1; V gene: TRBV27; CDR3 DNA: TGTGCCAGCACCTTTCTTGGGGGGGCCTCGGAGCAGTTCTTC; CDR3 protein: CASTFLGGASEQFF
CDR3 length: 13; clone size: few; D gene: .; J gene: TRBJ1-1; V gene: TRBV6-5; CDR3 DNA: TGTGCCAGCAGTTCTATACTACAGCTTGAAGCTTTCTTT; CDR3 protein: CASSSILQLEAFF
CDR3 length: 18; clone size: .; D gene: TRBD2; J gene: TRBJ2-1; V gene: TRBV4-2; CDR3 DNA: TGTGCCAGCAGCCAAGCTCGGAGCGCGGGAGGCGCCTACAATGAGCAGTTCTTC; CDR3 protein: CASSQARSAGGAYNEQFF
CDR3 length: 12; clone size: .; D gene: TRBD1; J gene: TRBJ1-2; V gene: TRBV19; CDR3 DNA: TGTGCCAGTAGAAGACAGGGCTATGGCTACACCTTC; CDR3 protein: CASRRQGYGYTF
CDR3 length: 11; clone size: .; D gene: .; J gene: TRBJ1-1; V gene: TRBV5-6; CDR3 DNA: TGTGCCAGCGTTCAGGACACTGAAGCTTTCTTT; CDR3 protein: CASVQDTEAFF
CDR3 length: 14; clone size: once; D gene: TRBD1; J gene: TRBJ1-4; V gene: TRBV7-2; CDR3 DNA: TGTGCCAGCAGCTCGGGGACAGGGAATGAAAAACTGTTTTTT; CDR3 protein: CASSSGTGNEKLFF
CDR3 length: 14; clone size: .; D gene: TRBD1; J gene: TRBJ1-1; V gene: TRBV7-9; CDR3 DNA: TGTGCCAGCAGCTTGGGACAGGGTCCCACTGAAGCTTTCTTT; CDR3 protein: CASSLGQGPTEAFF
CDR3 length: 15; clone size: .; D gene: TRBD2; J gene: TRBJ2-1; V gene: TRBV2; CDR3 DNA: TGTGCCAGCAGTGCCCAGACTAGCGCCATCAATGAGCAGTTCTTC; CDR3 protein: CASSAQTSAINEQFF
CDR3 length: 14; clone size: .; D gene: TRBD1; J gene: TRBJ2-5; V gene: TRBV6-4; CDR3 DNA: TGTGCCAGCAGTGGGGACAGGGGATGGGAGACCCAGTACTTC; CDR3 protein: CASSGDRGWETQYF
CDR3 length: 15; clone size: .; D gene: TRBD1; J gene: TRBJ2-5; V gene: TRBV5-4; CDR3 DNA: TGTGCCAGCAGCTTACCGGGACAGGACCAAGAGACCCAGTACTTC; CDR3 protein: CASSLPGQDQETQYF
CDR3 length: 13; clone size: .; D gene: TRBD1; J gene: TRBJ1-1; V gene: TRBV29-1; CDR3 DNA: TGCAGCGCCGGACAGGGTAAAAACTCTGAAGCTTTCTTT; CDR3 protein: CSAGQGKNSEAFF
CDR3 length: 12; clone size: .; D gene: .; J gene: TRBJ2-1; V gene: TRBV30; CDR3 DNA: TGTGCCTGGAGTGGTCAGCGGTATGAGCAGTTCTTC; CDR3 protein: CAWSGQRYEQFF
CDR3 length: 11; clone size: .; D gene: .; J gene: TRBJ2-3; V gene: TRBV10-1; CDR3 DNA: TGCGCCAGCAGTGCGACAGATACGCAGTATTTT; CDR3 protein: CASSATDTQYF
CDR3 length: 17; clone size: .; D gene: .; J gene: TRBJ1-1; V gene: TRBV2; CDR3 DNA: TGTGCCAGCAGATCTTTCGGGACGGAGAACTTGAACACTGAAGCTTTCTTT; CDR3 protein: CASRSFGTENLNTEAFF
CDR3 length: 14; clone size: .; D gene: .; J gene: TRBJ1-5; V gene: TRBV19; CDR3 DNA: TGTGCCAGTAGTCCCCGCAGGGGTGATCAGCCCCAGCATTTT; CDR3 protein: CASSPRRGDQPQHF
CDR3 length: 16; clone size: .; D gene: .; J gene: TRBJ2-5; V gene: TRBV27; CDR3 DNA: TGTGCCAGCAGTAGAAAAGGGACCCTAGTTCAAGAGACCCAGTACTTC; CDR3 protein: CASSRKGTLVQETQYF
CDR3 length: 14; clone size: .; D gene: .; J gene: TRBJ1-6; V gene: TRBV7-3; CDR3 DNA: TGTGCCAGCAGCTTAACAGCAGTCAATTCACCCCTCCACTTT; CDR3 protein: CASSLTAVNSPLHF
CDR3 length: 16; clone size: few; D gene: TRBD2; J gene: TRBJ2-1; V gene: TRBV7-9; CDR3 DNA: TGTGCCAGCAGCTGGAGCCAGCGGGGGTCCTTGCATGAGCAGTTCTTC; CDR3 protein: CASSWSQRGSLHEQFF
CDR3 length: 13; clone size: .; D gene: .; J gene: TRBJ2-7; V gene: TRBV15; CDR3 DNA: TGTGCCACCAGCAGCTCAAATAGCGTCGAGCAGTACTTC; CDR3 protein: CATSSSNSVEQYF
CDR3 length: 15; clone size: .; D gene: .; J gene: TRBJ1-5; V gene: TRBV19; CDR3 DNA: TGTGCCAGTAGGGTAGGGGAGCAGTTGGGTCAGCCCCAGCATTTT; CDR3 protein: CASRVGEQLGQPQHF
CDR3 length: 15; clone size: .; D gene: .; J gene: TRBJ1-1; V gene: TRBV2; CDR3 DNA: TGTGCCAGCAGGGGACCCGGGACGGGGAAAACTGAAGCTTTCTTT; CDR3 protein: CASRGPGTGKTEAFF
CDR3 length: 15; clone size: .; D gene: TRBD1; J gene: TRBJ1-4; V gene: TRBV6-6; CDR3 DNA: TGTGCCAGCAGTTGGACAGGGCAGACTAATGAAAAACTGTTTTTT; CDR3 protein: CASSWTGQTNEKLFF
CDR3 length: 13; clone size: .; D gene: .; J gene: TRBJ1-1; V gene: TRBV28; CDR3 DNA: TGTGCCAGCAGTTTACCAGGGGTTACTGAAGCTTTCTTT; CDR3 protein: CASSLPGVTEAFF
CDR3 length: 14; clone size: once; D gene: TRBD1; J gene: TRBJ2-7; V gene: TRBV4-2; CDR3 DNA: TGTGCCAGCAGCGGGACAGGGTTCTTCTACGAGCAGTACTTC; CDR3 protein: CASSGTGFFYEQYF
CDR3 length: 16; clone size: .; D gene: .; J gene: TRBJ2-2; V gene: TRBV6-1; CDR3 DNA: TGTGCCAGCAGTGGACAACGGCCCGAAAACACCGGGGAGCTGTTTTTT; CDR3 protein: CASSGQRPENTGELFF
CDR3 length: 12; clone size: .; D gene: .; J gene: TRBJ2-7; V gene: TRBV30; CDR3 DNA: TGTGCCTGGAGTGTAGCGGCCTACGAGCAGTACTTC; CDR3 protein: CAWSVAAYEQYF
CDR3 length: 14; clone size: .; D gene: .; J gene: TRBJ2-1; V gene: TRBV6-1; CDR3 DNA: TGTGCCAGCAAGGGCTCAAGCTCCTACAATGAGCAGTTCTTC; CDR3 protein: CASKGSSSYNEQFF
CDR3 length: 13; clone size: .; D gene: TRBD1; J gene: TRBJ2-7; V gene: TRBV2; CDR3 DNA: TGTGCCAGCATGGGACAGGGTGCCGACGAGCAGTACTTC; CDR3 protein: CASMGQGADEQYF
CDR3 length: 15; clone size: .; D gene: TRBD2; J gene: TRBJ2-1; V gene: TRBV4-2; CDR3 DNA: TGTGCCAGCAGCCAACTAGCGGGGGAAGTCAATGAGCAGTTCTTC; CDR3 protein: CASSQLAGEVNEQFF
CDR3 length: 14; clone size: .; D gene: TRBD1; J gene: TRBJ2-7; V gene: TRBV5-1; CDR3 DNA: TGCGCCAGCAGCTACCGGGACAGGGCGGATGAGCAGTACTTC; CDR3 protein: CASSYRDRADEQYF
CDR3 length: 13; clone size: .; D gene: .; J gene: TRBJ2-7; V gene: TRBV6-5; CDR3 DNA: TGTGCCAGCAGTTACTCGTATAACCACGAGCAGTACTTC; CDR3 protein: CASSYSYNHEQYF
CDR3 length: 15; clone size: once; D gene: .; J gene: TRBJ2-7; V gene: TRBV4-1; CDR3 DNA: TGCGCCAGCAGCCTCTCTGCAGGGAATAAATACGAGCAGTACTTC; CDR3 protein: CASSLSAGNKYEQYF